This TCR beta chain was documented in a study of blood T cell repertoires in COVID-19. Study at large: Italy, Spain and the United States were the sources of the convalescent and acute COVID-19 samples.

This clone occurred once. TCRdb's copy holds only in-frame clones and misses some; the assay was immunoSEQ multiplex PCR. This sample yields some 150,000 clones, of which 65% to 85% are seen a single time; approximately 5.7% belongs to the top ten. Germline lookup yields CDR1 SGHRS and CDR2 YFSETQ. CDR3 length: 15 amino acids. Trimming left V 5 bases short and J 2 bases short, with 16 bases between. This chain links TRBV5-1 with TRBJ1-1; D uncertain. This receptor was identified in a woman between 50 and 59 years old who had been exposed to COVID-19. The sample taken for sequencing was PBMCs or T cells enriched from blood (not recorded which). This chain's CDR3 is CASREGAGGNTEAFF. The CDR3, as DNA: TGCGCCAGCAGAGAAGGAGCGGGAGGCAACACTGAAGCTTTCTTT.